The rows below give T cell receptor beta chains drawn from one sample of a study of cytomegalovirus exposure and HLA in healthy donors. Clones were sequenced by immunoSEQ multiplex PCR, and TCRdb holds only the in-frame ones, with some missing. This table holds about 160,000 clones, about 88% found once. Sequenced: PBMCs. These receptors were taken from a man aged 18 to 29 in good health and CMV-seropositive. Both conserved end residues are part of each CDR3. A D gene is named only where the DNA matches it firmly. Clone size appears in some rows only: once, few, many, or a class for an expanded clone.

j_call v_call d_call clone_size cdr3_aa cdr3_nt
TRBJ1-1 TRBV7-2 - - CASSFRTVWAEAFF TGTGCCAGCAGCTTCCGGACAGTTTGGGCTGAAGCTTTCTTT
TRBJ2-5 TRBV19 TRBD1 - CASSRGTGKSQETQYF TGTGCCAGTAGTAGGGGGACAGGAAAATCCCAAGAGACCCAGTACTTC
TRBJ1-2 TRBV19 - - CASTLLDRAANYGYTF TGTGCCAGTACCCTTCTCGACAGAGCAGCTAACTATGGCTACACCTTC
TRBJ2-1 TRBV7-3 TRBD2 once CASSFSGGAFGAYNEQFF TGTGCCAGCAGCTTTAGCGGGGGGGCGTTTGGGGCCTACAATGAGCAGTTCTTC
TRBJ2-7 TRBV11-2 TRBD2 - CASSLELAGGQPYEQYF TGTGCCAGCAGCTTAGAACTAGCGGGGGGACAACCCTACGAGCAGTACTTC
TRBJ2-1 TRBV18 TRBD2 - CASSPPHLAGGYNEQFF TGTGCCAGCTCACCACCCCACCTAGCGGGGGGGTACAATGAGCAGTTCTTC
TRBJ1-2 TRBV10-3 - - CAISESATGYGYTF TGTGCCATCAGTGAGTCTGCTACAGGCTATGGCTACACCTTC
TRBJ1-1 TRBV18 TRBD1 - CASSTDRGDTEAFF TGTGCCAGCTCAACGGACAGGGGGGACACTGAAGCTTTCTTT
TRBJ2-7 TRBV7-3 - few CASSPTGVSYEQYF TGTGCCAGCAGCCCCACCGGAGTCTCCTACGAGCAGTACTTC
TRBJ2-7 TRBV9 - once CASSAESSYEQYF TGTGCCAGCAGCGCCGAGAGCTCCTACGAGCAGTACTTC
TRBJ2-5 TRBV9 TRBD2 - CASSVGVGGARETQYF TGTGCCAGCAGCGTAGGCGTCGGGGGGGCCAGAGAGACCCAGTACTTC
TRBJ2-3 TRBV4-2 TRBD2 - CASSLGRLAGGPDTQYF TGTGCCAGCAGCCTCGGTCGACTAGCGGGGGGGCCCGATACGCAGTATTTT
TRBJ1-1 TRBV7-2 TRBD1 - CASSTIPTGRNTEAFF TGTGCCAGCAGCACAATTCCGACAGGGAGGAACACTGAAGCTTTCTTT
TRBJ2-7 TRBV7-2 - - CASSLESSSYEQYF TGTGCCAGCAGCTTAGAATCTAGCTCCTACGAGCAGTACTTC
TRBJ2-7 TRBV9 TRBD1 - CATSQRQGPDPEQYF TGTGCCACCAGCCAAAGACAGGGGCCCGACCCCGAGCAGTACTTC
TRBJ1-1 TRBV5-8 - once CASSLGWGTRVVAEAFF TGTGCCAGCAGCTTGGGGTGGGGCACTCGGGTGGTCGCTGAAGCTTTCTTT
TRBJ1-1 TRBV7-3 - - CASSLAGAGTEAFF TGTGCCAGCAGCTTGGCGGGGGCGGGCACTGAAGCTTTCTTT
TRBJ2-7 TRBV4-3 - - CASSQVGPGGREQYF TGCGCCAGCAGCCAAGTGGGGCCCGGGGGGCGCGAGCAGTACTTC
TRBJ2-1 TRBV4-1 - - CASSQGAILKRSYNEQFF TGCGCCAGCAGCCAAGGAGCCATATTGAAGAGGTCCTACAATGAGCAGTTCTTC
TRBJ2-3 TRBV10-1 TRBD2 few CASSSGGADTQYF TGCGCCAGCAGTAGCGGGGGGGCAGATACGCAGTATTTT
TRBJ1-2 TRBV2 - - CASRAQPNYGYTF TGTGCCAGCAGGGCCCAACCGAACTATGGCTACACCTTC
TRBJ2-3 TRBV4-1 - - CASSQYVGQLSEGNTDTQYF TGCGCCAGCAGCCAATACGTTGGACAGCTCTCGGAAGGAAACACAGATACGCAGTATTTT
TRBJ1-5 TRBV7-2 TRBD1 - CASSLDRGDQPQHF TGTGCCAGCAGCTTAGACAGGGGGGATCAGCCCCAGCATTTT